The rows below give T cell receptor beta chains drawn from one sample of a study of post-analysis software for immune sequencing data. Each CDR3 protein gets one entry after TCRdb re-called the PCR reads with MiXCR. The sample comprises hundreds of thousands of distinct CDR3 sequences, roughly 58% of which are singletons, and 4% to 5.5% rests with the top ten. Sequencing input: blood. Receptors were obtained from a girl aged 10 to 17 with multiple sclerosis. Each CDR3 is given with its conserved first and last residue. Each record gives: J gene, V gene, clone size, D gene, CDR3 protein, CDR3 DNA. A D gene is named only where the DNA matches it firmly. The size of a clone is reported for some rows only, either as once, few or many, or as a class for expanded clones.

TRBJ1-5	TRBV27	.	.	CASSLRAVYSNQPQHF	TGTGCCAGCAGTTTGAGGGCAGTCTATAGCAATCAGCCCCAGCATTTT
TRBJ2-1	TRBV24-1	.	TRBD1	CATSERGQGDYNEQFF	TGTGCCACCAGTGAACGTGGACAGGGTGACTACAATGAGCAGTTCTTC
TRBJ2-1	TRBV6-5	.	.	CASSYLWGEQFF	TGTGCCAGCAGTTATTTATGGGGGGAGCAGTTCTTC
TRBJ2-1	TRBV20-1	.	TRBD1	CSARTDRAGQFF	TGCAGTGCTAGAACCGACAGGGCTGGGCAGTTCTTC
TRBJ2-3	TRBV9	.	.	CASSVGQTTGDTQYF	TGTGCCAGCAGCGTAGGCCAGACTACAGGAGATACGCAGTATTTT
TRBJ2-3	TRBV6-5	.	TRBD2	CASSYSGGAGAALGTQYF	TGTGCCAGCAGTTACTCGGGGGGAGCGGGAGCCGCCTTAGGTACGCAGTATTTT
TRBJ2-7	TRBV4-2	few	.	CASSQALGGAYEQYF	TGTGCCAGCAGCCAAGCCCTAGGGGGAGCCTACGAGCAGTACTTC
TRBJ2-5	TRBV29-1	few	.	CSVESLGDRSETQYF	TGCAGCGTTGAGAGTCTGGGAGACAGATCAGAGACCCAGTACTTC
TRBJ2-1	TRBV4-1	.	.	CASSRSLGSYNEQFF	TGCGCCAGCAGCCGGTCCTTGGGTTCCTACAATGAGCAGTTCTTC
TRBJ2-5	TRBV29-1	few	.	CSVGGPRNEETQYF	TGCAGCGTTGGAGGGCCCCGGAACGAGGAGACCCAGTACTTC
TRBJ2-7	TRBV2	few	TRBD1	CASRYIQGSYEQYF	TGTGCCAGCAGGTATATACAGGGGAGCTACGAGCAGTACTTC
TRBJ2-1	TRBV20-1	.	TRBD2	CSARLAGASSSYNEQFF	TGCAGTGCTAGACTAGCGGGGGCCTCGAGCTCCTACAATGAGCAGTTCTTC